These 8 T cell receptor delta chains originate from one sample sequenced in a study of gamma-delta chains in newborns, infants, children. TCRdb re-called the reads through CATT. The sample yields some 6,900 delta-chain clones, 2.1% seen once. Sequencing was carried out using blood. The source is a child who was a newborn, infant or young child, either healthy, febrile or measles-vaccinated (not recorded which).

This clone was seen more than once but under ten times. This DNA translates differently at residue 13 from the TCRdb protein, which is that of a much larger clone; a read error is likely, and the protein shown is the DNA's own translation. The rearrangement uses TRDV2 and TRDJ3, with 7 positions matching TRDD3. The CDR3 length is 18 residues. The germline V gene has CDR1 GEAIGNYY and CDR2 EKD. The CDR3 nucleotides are TGTGCCTGTGACACCGTTGGATACGGTTCCTGGGACGCCCGACAGATGTTTTTC. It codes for CACDTVGYGSWDARQMFF.

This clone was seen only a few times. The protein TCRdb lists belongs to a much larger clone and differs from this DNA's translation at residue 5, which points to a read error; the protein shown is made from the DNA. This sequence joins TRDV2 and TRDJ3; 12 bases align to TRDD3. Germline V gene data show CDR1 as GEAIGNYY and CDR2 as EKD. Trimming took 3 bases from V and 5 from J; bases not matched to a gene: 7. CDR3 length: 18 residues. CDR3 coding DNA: TGTGCCTGTGACTTACTGGGGGATACAGAAGGGGACACCCGACAGATGTTTTTC. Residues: CACDLLGDTEGDTRQMFF.

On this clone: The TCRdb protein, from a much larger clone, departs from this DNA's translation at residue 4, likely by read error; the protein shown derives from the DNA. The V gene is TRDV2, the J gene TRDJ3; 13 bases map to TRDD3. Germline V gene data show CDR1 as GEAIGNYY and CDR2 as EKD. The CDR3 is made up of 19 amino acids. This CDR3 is CACNTVLGDTDWDTRQMFF. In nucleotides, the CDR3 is TGTGCCTGTAACACCGTACTGGGGGATACGGACTGGGACACCCGACAGATGTTTTTC.

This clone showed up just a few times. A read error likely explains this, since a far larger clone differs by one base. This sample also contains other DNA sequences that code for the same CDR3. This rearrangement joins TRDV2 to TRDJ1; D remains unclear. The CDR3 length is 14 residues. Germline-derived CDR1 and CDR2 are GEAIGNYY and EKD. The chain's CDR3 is CACDTIPYTDKLIF. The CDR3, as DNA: TGTGCCTGCGACACGATTCCCTACACCGATAAACTCATCTTT.

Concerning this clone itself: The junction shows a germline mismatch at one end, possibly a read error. The CDR3 loop reads CACDSVLGDLTAQLFF. The DNA of the CDR3 is TGTGCCTGTGACTCCGTTTTGGGGGATTTGACAGCCCAACTCTTCTTT. The genes are TRDV2 and TRDJ2; 8 nucleotides line up with TRDD3. The CDR3 runs 16 residues. Germline V gene data show CDR1 as GEAIGNYY and CDR2 as EKD.

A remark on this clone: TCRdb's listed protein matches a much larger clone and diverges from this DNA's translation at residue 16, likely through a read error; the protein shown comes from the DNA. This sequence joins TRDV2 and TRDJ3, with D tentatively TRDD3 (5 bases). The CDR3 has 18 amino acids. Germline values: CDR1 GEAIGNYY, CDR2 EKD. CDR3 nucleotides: TGTGCCTGTGACACCATCGGGGTTAGCTCCTGGGACACCCGACAGGTGTTTTTC. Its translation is CACDTIGVSSWDTRQVFF.

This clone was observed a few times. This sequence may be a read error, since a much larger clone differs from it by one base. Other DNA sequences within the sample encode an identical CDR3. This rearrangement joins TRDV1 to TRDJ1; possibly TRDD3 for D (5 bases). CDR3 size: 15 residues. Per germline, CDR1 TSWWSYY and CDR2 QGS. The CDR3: CALGERDRGPDKLIF. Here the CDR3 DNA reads TGCGCTCTTGGGGAACGAGATCGCGGGCCCGATAAACTCATCTTT.

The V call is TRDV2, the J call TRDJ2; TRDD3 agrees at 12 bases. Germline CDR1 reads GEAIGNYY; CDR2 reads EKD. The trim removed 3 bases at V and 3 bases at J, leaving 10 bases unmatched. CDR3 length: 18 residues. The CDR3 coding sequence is TGTGCCTGTGACCCGGTACTGGGGGATACTCACCTGACAGCACAACTCTTCTTT. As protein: CACDPVLGDTHLTAQLFF.